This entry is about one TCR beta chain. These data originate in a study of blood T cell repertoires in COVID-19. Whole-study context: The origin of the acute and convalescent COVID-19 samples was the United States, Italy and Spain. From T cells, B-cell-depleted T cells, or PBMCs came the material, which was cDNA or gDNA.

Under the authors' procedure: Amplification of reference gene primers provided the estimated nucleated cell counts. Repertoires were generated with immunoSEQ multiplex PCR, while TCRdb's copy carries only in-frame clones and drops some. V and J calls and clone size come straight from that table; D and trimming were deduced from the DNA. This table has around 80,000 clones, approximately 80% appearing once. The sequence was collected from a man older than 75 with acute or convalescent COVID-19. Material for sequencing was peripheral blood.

DNA for the CDR3: TGTGCCAGCAGCCGGGGACAGGGTGGCGCGGAGACCCAGTACTTC. Amino acid sequence: CASSRGQGGAETQYF. The chain combines TRBV7-6 with TRBJ2-5; TRBD1 matches 9 bases. The CDR3 has 15 amino acids. Germline loops: CDR1 SGHVS, CDR2 FNYEAQ. V was clipped by 5 bases and J by 5 bases; unmatched bases: 9.